The clone carrying this T cell receptor (beta chain) appeared many times. As yet, its antigen is unknown. This specimen comes from a study of T cells in Graves' hyperthyroidism and ophthalmopathy. CDR3 length equals 15 residues. Germline CDR1 is MDHEN and CDR2 is SYDVKM. Trimming removed 5 bases from V and 5 bases from J; junction bases left unmatched: 7. Hyperthyroidism had been newly diagnosed in patients aged 18 to 65, and its duration was under 2 months. Lactation, pregnancy, other autoimmune disease or uncontrolled infection excluded patients. PBMCs were derived from approximately 10 ml fresh peripheral blood. Study conclusions and caveats: By a 13 V-J model, ophthalmopathy was set apart from stable hyperthyroidism.

RNA transcripts were the template for amplifying TCR beta CDR3 regions. Primed by the HTBI set, a first-round RT-PCR was run on the TCR CDR3. Each CDR3 protein gets one entry after TCRdb re-called the multiplex PCR reads with MiXCR. The sample lists around 350,000 distinct CDR3 sequences; less than 20% were seen once. The chain recombines TRBV28 with TRBJ2-1, with TRBD1 identical over 9 bases. The sequencing sample was made of blood. This TCR came from a woman aged 18-29 years with Graves' hyperthyroidism that later progressed to Graves' ophthalmopathy. CDR3: CASSIPGQGNNEQFF. CDR3 in DNA: TGTGCCAGCAGTATACCGGGACAGGGAAACAATGAGCAGTTCTTC. The entire variable domain, with the rest obtained from reference TRBV28 and TRBJ2-1, is as follows: DVKVTQSSRYLVKRTGEKVFLECVQDMDHENMFWYRQDPGLGLRLIYFSYDVKMKEKGDIPEGYSVSREKKERFSLILESASTNQTSMYLCASSIPGQGNNEQFFGPGTRLTVL.